The 3 T cell receptor beta chains reported below all come from one sample, sequenced in a study of shared clonotypes between healthy human individuals. Clones were read by immunoSEQ multiplex PCR, and TCRdb kept only the in-frame ones, dropping some. This repertoire shows 330,000 or so clones, about 74% found once; its top ten account for 10% to 13%. Source material: memory CD4+ T cells sorted from blood. Stated subset: CD45RA-negative fraction. The receptors here all came from a man aged 25 to 40 in good health.

The V gene is TRBV18, the J gene TRBJ1-4; the D is unclear. The V gene lost 5 bases and the J gene lost 3 bases, with 1 base spanning the gap. This CDR3 comprises 11 residues. Germline loops: CDR1 KGHSH, CDR2 LQKENI. The CDR3 spells CASSSNEKLFF. In nucleotides, the CDR3 is TGTGCCAGCTCATCTAATGAAAAACTGTTTTTT.

The chain is built from TRBV25-1 and TRBJ1-1; D not resolved. The germline V gene encodes CDR1 MGHDK and CDR2 SYGVNS. Trimming pared 7 bases from V and 11 bases from J, leaving 20 bases between. CDR3 length: 13 amino acids. The CDR3 here is CASNAPGGLGAFF. For the CDR3, the DNA is TGTGCCAGCAATGCACCGGGTGGGCTTGGGGCTTTCTTT.

The chain employs TRBV7-2 and TRBJ2-4; 7 bases map to TRBD1. The CDR3 is 14 amino acids. J lost 5 bases, V lost 4 bases, and 5 bases had no gene match. CDR1 is SGHTA and CDR2 is FQGNSA in the germline V gene. Here the CDR3 reads CASSWPGQQNIQYF. CDR3 sequence (DNA): TGTGCCAGCAGCTGGCCGGGACAGCAAAACATTCAGTACTTC.